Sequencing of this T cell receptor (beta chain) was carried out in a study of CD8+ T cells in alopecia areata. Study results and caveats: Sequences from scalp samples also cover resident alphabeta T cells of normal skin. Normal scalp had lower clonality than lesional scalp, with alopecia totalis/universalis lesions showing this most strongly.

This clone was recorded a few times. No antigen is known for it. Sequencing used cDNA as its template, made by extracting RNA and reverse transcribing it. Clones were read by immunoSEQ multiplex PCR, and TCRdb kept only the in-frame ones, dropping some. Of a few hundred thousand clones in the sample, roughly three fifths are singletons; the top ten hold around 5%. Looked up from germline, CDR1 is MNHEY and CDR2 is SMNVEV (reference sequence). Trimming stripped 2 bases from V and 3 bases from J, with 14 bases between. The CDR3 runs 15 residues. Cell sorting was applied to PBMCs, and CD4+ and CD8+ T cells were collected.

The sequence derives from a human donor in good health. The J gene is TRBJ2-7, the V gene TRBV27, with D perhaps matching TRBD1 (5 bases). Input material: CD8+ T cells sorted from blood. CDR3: CASSLVQPQGYEQYF. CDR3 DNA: TGTGCCAGCAGTTTAGTTCAGCCCCAGGGCTACGAGCAGTACTTC.